These T cell receptor beta chains were read from a single sample in a study of blood T cell repertoires in COVID-19. Measured with immunoSEQ multiplex PCR; TCRdb has only the in-frame clones, and not every one. Altogether 130,000 or so clones are present, roughly three quarters being singletons, with the ten largest covering 5%. The sample was peripheral blood. Every receptor here comes from a woman in her seventies with COVID-19, enrolled during active disease. CDR3s include the opening cysteine and the closing phenylalanine or tryptophan. Fields, in order: CDR3 DNA, CDR3 protein, V gene, J gene, clone size, D gene. A D gene is named only where the DNA matches it firmly. Where a row states a size, it is once, few, many or the class of an expanded clone; other rows omit it.

CDR3nt: TGTGCCAGCAGCTCTGACATCGGGACAGGGGCGCAGGGAAACACCATATATTTT; CDR3aa: CASSSDIGTGAQGNTIYF; v_gene: TRBV11-2; j_gene: TRBJ1-3; abundance: few; d_gene: TRBD1
CDR3nt: TGTGCCAGCAGCGTATCACTAGAATTAGATACGCAGTATTTT; CDR3aa: CASSVSLELDTQYF; v_gene: TRBV9; j_gene: TRBJ2-3; abundance: .; d_gene: .
CDR3nt: TGTGCCAGCCGGACAATGAACACTGAAGCTTTCTTT; CDR3aa: CASRTMNTEAFF; v_gene: TRBV5-4; j_gene: TRBJ1-1; abundance: .; d_gene: .
CDR3nt: TGTGCCAGCAACGACCGGACTGGGAACACTGAAGCTTTCTTT; CDR3aa: CASNDRTGNTEAFF; v_gene: TRBV18; j_gene: TRBJ1-1; abundance: .; d_gene: .
CDR3nt: TGTGCCAGCAGCATCAGGGGGTCCGGGGAGCTGTTTTTT; CDR3aa: CASSIRGSGELFF; v_gene: TRBV9; j_gene: TRBJ2-2; abundance: once; d_gene: TRBD1
CDR3nt: TGCGCCAGCAGCTTGGGGCCGGGACAGGCGAACACCGGGGAGCTGTTTTTT; CDR3aa: CASSLGPGQANTGELFF; v_gene: TRBV5-1; j_gene: TRBJ2-2; abundance: .; d_gene: TRBD1
CDR3nt: TGTGCCAGCAGCGTAGGACTAGCGGGGGGGCCGGGCACAGATACGCAGTATTTT; CDR3aa: CASSVGLAGGPGTDTQYF; v_gene: TRBV9; j_gene: TRBJ2-3; abundance: .; d_gene: TRBD2
CDR3nt: TGTGCCAGCAGCGACGGGACTAATAAAGAGACCCAGTACTTC; CDR3aa: CASSDGTNKETQYF; v_gene: TRBV5-4; j_gene: TRBJ2-5; abundance: .; d_gene: TRBD2
CDR3nt: TGTGCCAGCAGTCTCGGGCAGGGCCATCAGCCCCAGCATTTT; CDR3aa: CASSLGQGHQPQHF; v_gene: TRBV6-5; j_gene: TRBJ1-5; abundance: once; d_gene: .
CDR3nt: TGTGCCAGCTCACCACCGTCAAGGGGTGATACGCAGTATTTT; CDR3aa: CASSPPSRGDTQYF; v_gene: TRBV18; j_gene: TRBJ2-3; abundance: .; d_gene: .
CDR3nt: TGTGCCAGTAGTACCGGGGACAGGACTTACGAGCAGTACTTC; CDR3aa: CASSTGDRTYEQYF; v_gene: TRBV19; j_gene: TRBJ2-7; abundance: .; d_gene: TRBD1
CDR3nt: TGTGCCAGTAGATTTAAGACGGGGGAGAACACTGAAGCTTTCTTT; CDR3aa: CASRFKTGENTEAFF; v_gene: TRBV19; j_gene: TRBJ1-1; abundance: .; d_gene: .
CDR3nt: TGTGCCAGCATCGAAGACAGGGGGCCCTACGAGCAGTACTTC; CDR3aa: CASIEDRGPYEQYF; v_gene: TRBV28; j_gene: TRBJ2-7; abundance: .; d_gene: TRBD1
CDR3nt: TGCAGTGCTAGGAGTCGGGAGACCCAGTACTTC; CDR3aa: CSARSRETQYF; v_gene: TRBV20-1; j_gene: TRBJ2-5; abundance: .; d_gene: .
CDR3nt: TGCGCCAGCAGCTACAGTGGATTTTATAATTCACCCCTCCACTTT; CDR3aa: CASSYSGFYNSPLHF; v_gene: TRBV5-1; j_gene: TRBJ1-6; abundance: .; d_gene: .
CDR3nt: TGTGCCAGCAGCTTATCGAGAGGGGGACAGGGGGCTCAGCCCCAGCATTTT; CDR3aa: CASSLSRGGQGAQPQHF; v_gene: TRBV7-9; j_gene: TRBJ1-5; abundance: .; d_gene: TRBD1
CDR3nt: TGTGCCAGCAGTGAATTCAGGGGGAATTCACCCCTCCACTTT; CDR3aa: CASSEFRGNSPLHF; v_gene: TRBV2; j_gene: TRBJ1-6; abundance: .; d_gene: TRBD1
CDR3nt: TGTGCCAGCAGCTTCCGCGCTGGGGACAGGGGACCCTCTTTAACCTACGAGCAGTACTTC; CDR3aa: CASSFRAGDRGPSLTYEQYF; v_gene: TRBV5-5; j_gene: TRBJ2-7; abundance: .; d_gene: TRBD1
CDR3nt: TGTGCCAGCAGCCTCGGACAGGGGATGTATAATTCACCCCTCCACTTT; CDR3aa: CASSLGQGMYNSPLHF; v_gene: TRBV3-1/TRBV3-2; j_gene: TRBJ1-6; abundance: once; d_gene: TRBD1
CDR3nt: TGTGCCAGCAGCTTGGACAGACTTAACACTGAAGCTTTCTTT; CDR3aa: CASSLDRLNTEAFF; v_gene: TRBV7-2; j_gene: TRBJ1-1; abundance: .; d_gene: .
CDR3nt: TGTGCCAGCAGCCTTGGACAGGTGAACACTGAAGCTTTCTTT; CDR3aa: CASSLGQVNTEAFF; v_gene: TRBV7-9; j_gene: TRBJ1-1; abundance: .; d_gene: TRBD1
CDR3nt: TGTGCCAGCAGCTTAGCCAGGGCAGATGAAGCTTTCTTT; CDR3aa: CASSLARADEAFF; v_gene: TRBV11-2; j_gene: TRBJ1-1; abundance: .; d_gene: .
CDR3nt: TGCGCCAGCAGCTTGGAGGGGCAGGATAATTCACCCCTCCACTTT; CDR3aa: CASSLEGQDNSPLHF; v_gene: TRBV5-1; j_gene: TRBJ1-6; abundance: .; d_gene: .
CDR3nt: TGTGCCTGGAGTCCCGGGACAAGGTATGGCTACACCTTC; CDR3aa: CAWSPGTRYGYTF; v_gene: TRBV30; j_gene: TRBJ1-2; abundance: .; d_gene: .
CDR3nt: TGTGCCAGCAGCGTGGGACAGGCCAATTCACCCCTCCACTTT; CDR3aa: CASSVGQANSPLHF; v_gene: TRBV7-9; j_gene: TRBJ1-6; abundance: few; d_gene: TRBD1
CDR3nt: TGTGCCAGCAGCCACGGCAGACTGGGCACAGATACGCAGTATTTT; CDR3aa: CASSHGRLGTDTQYF; v_gene: TRBV14; j_gene: TRBJ2-3; abundance: .; d_gene: .
CDR3nt: TGTGCCAGCAGCGCAAGACTAGCGGACTCCTACGAGCAGTACTTC; CDR3aa: CASSARLADSYEQYF; v_gene: TRBV7-8; j_gene: TRBJ2-7; abundance: few; d_gene: TRBD2
CDR3nt: TGTGCCAGCAGCGTGGACTCGGGGGGAAGAAACAATGAGCAGTTCTTC; CDR3aa: CASSVDSGGRNNEQFF; v_gene: TRBV9; j_gene: TRBJ2-1; abundance: .; d_gene: TRBD2
CDR3nt: TGTGCCAGCAGTTACAAGGGGACTGATTCACCCCTCCACTTT; CDR3aa: CASSYKGTDSPLHF; v_gene: TRBV6-6; j_gene: TRBJ1-6; abundance: .; d_gene: .
CDR3nt: TGTGCCTGGAGTAAAACAGTTGGCTACACCTTC; CDR3aa: CAWSKTVGYTF; v_gene: TRBV30; j_gene: TRBJ1-2; abundance: .; d_gene: .
CDR3nt: TGTGCCAGCCGGTCGGTCCTCTACGAGCAGTACTTC; CDR3aa: CASRSVLYEQYF; v_gene: TRBV27; j_gene: TRBJ2-7; abundance: .; d_gene: .
CDR3nt: TGTGCCAGCAGCTTGACAGGGGGTCCCGGGGAGCTGTTTTTT; CDR3aa: CASSLTGGPGELFF; v_gene: TRBV11-1; j_gene: TRBJ2-2; abundance: once; d_gene: TRBD1
CDR3nt: TGCGCCAGCAGCCAAGATCGTGCAGGGTTTCAGCCCCAGCATTTT; CDR3aa: CASSQDRAGFQPQHF; v_gene: TRBV4-3; j_gene: TRBJ1-5; abundance: .; d_gene: .
CDR3nt: TGTGCCAGTCAGGGGGCCCTTGCAACTAATGAAAAACTGTTTTTT; CDR3aa: CASQGALATNEKLFF; v_gene: TRBV28; j_gene: TRBJ1-4; abundance: many; d_gene: TRBD1
CDR3nt: TGTGCCAGAGCAAAGAAAGATCGGACAGGGGAGGAAAAACTGTTTTTT; CDR3aa: CARAKKDRTGEEKLFF; v_gene: TRBV21-1; j_gene: TRBJ1-4; abundance: once; d_gene: .
CDR3nt: TGTGCCAGCTCACCGACTCCTATCGGGGGTGCTGGAAACACCATATATTTT; CDR3aa: CASSPTPIGGAGNTIYF; v_gene: TRBV18; j_gene: TRBJ1-3; abundance: .; d_gene: .
CDR3nt: TGTGCCAGCACCCCTGGCGGGGGGAACTACAATGAGCAGTTCTTC; CDR3aa: CASTPGGGNYNEQFF; v_gene: TRBV5-6; j_gene: TRBJ2-1; abundance: .; d_gene: TRBD2
CDR3nt: TGCGCCAGCAGCTCCTCGGGACAGAGGGACACTGAAGCTTTCTTT; CDR3aa: CASSSSGQRDTEAFF; v_gene: TRBV5-1; j_gene: TRBJ1-1; abundance: .; d_gene: TRBD1
CDR3nt: TGTGCCAGCAGTCTCATTTGGGGGGGGGATTCACCCCTCCACTTT; CDR3aa: CASSLIWGGDSPLHF; v_gene: TRBV6-5; j_gene: TRBJ1-6; abundance: few; d_gene: .
CDR3nt: TGTGCCAGTAAGGAAGCAGTCGGGCAGCCCCAGCATTTT; CDR3aa: CASKEAVGQPQHF; v_gene: TRBV28; j_gene: TRBJ1-5; abundance: .; d_gene: .
CDR3nt: TGTGCCAGCAGCTTAGATGCCCTACCGGCTTTCTTT; CDR3aa: CASSLDALPAFF; v_gene: TRBV7-9; j_gene: TRBJ1-1; abundance: once; d_gene: .
CDR3nt: TGTGCCATCAGTGGTCGAGTTGCCCGAGAAGGCTACACCTTC; CDR3aa: CAISGRVAREGYTF; v_gene: TRBV10-3; j_gene: TRBJ1-2; abundance: .; d_gene: .
CDR3nt: TGTGCCAGCAGTCAAAACTCTGGGGCCAACGTCCTGACTTTC; CDR3aa: CASSQNSGANVLTF; v_gene: TRBV28; j_gene: TRBJ2-6; abundance: .; d_gene: .
CDR3nt: TGCAGTGCTAGTCTAAGCGGCCCGAGCACAGATACGCAGTATTTT; CDR3aa: CSASLSGPSTDTQYF; v_gene: TRBV20-1; j_gene: TRBJ2-3; abundance: .; d_gene: .
CDR3nt: TGCGCCAGCAGGGGGCTAGGGAATCAAGAGACCCAGTACTTC; CDR3aa: CASRGLGNQETQYF; v_gene: TRBV10-2; j_gene: TRBJ2-5; abundance: once; d_gene: .
CDR3nt: TGCAGCGTTGATCGGGGAGCTGGGCAGTACTTC; CDR3aa: CSVDRGAGQYF; v_gene: TRBV29-1; j_gene: TRBJ2-7; abundance: .; d_gene: .
CDR3nt: TGTGCCACTAGTTGGGGGGGCACAGATACGCAGTATTTT; CDR3aa: CATSWGGTDTQYF; v_gene: TRBV24-1; j_gene: TRBJ2-3; abundance: .; d_gene: .
CDR3nt: TGTGCCAGCAGGGTACAGGGGGCTCAAGCTAACTATGGCTACACCTTC; CDR3aa: CASRVQGAQANYGYTF; v_gene: TRBV28; j_gene: TRBJ1-2; abundance: .; d_gene: TRBD1
CDR3nt: TGTGCCAGCAGTACCAGTGGAGGCGGTGGCTACACCTTC; CDR3aa: CASSTSGGGGYTF; v_gene: TRBV6-2/TRBV6-3; j_gene: TRBJ1-2; abundance: .; d_gene: .
CDR3nt: TGTGCCAGCAGTATTGTCAGTTACAATGAGCAGTTCTTC; CDR3aa: CASSIVSYNEQFF; v_gene: TRBV28; j_gene: TRBJ2-1; abundance: .; d_gene: .
CDR3nt: TGTGCCAGCAGTACCGGGACTAGTTCGGAGACCCAGTACTTC; CDR3aa: CASSTGTSSETQYF; v_gene: TRBV2; j_gene: TRBJ2-5; abundance: .; d_gene: TRBD2